Included here is one T cell receptor (beta chain) sequence, with context. The entry originates in a study of T cell changes during pregnancy in multiple sclerosis. Trimming shortened V by 0 bases and J by 3 bases, and 15 bases separated the two germline ends. The CDR3 is 16 amino acids. CDR1 MNHNY and CDR2 SVGAGI come from the germline V gene (reference sequence). Measured with immunoSEQ multiplex PCR; TCRdb has only the in-frame clones, and not every one. The sample contains around 39,000 clones, roughly 90% of which appear only once. The receptor was derived from a female donor with multiple sclerosis, enrolled in a pregnancy study. The specimen comprised CD8+ T cells from peripheral blood mononuclear cells, sampled before pregnancy. The chain links TRBV6-6 to TRBJ2-7; possible D gene TRBD1, 6 bases. CDR3 in DNA: TGTGCCAGCAGTTACTCAAAATTGACAGGCGACTACGAGCAGTACTTC. As protein: CASSYSKLTGDYEQYF.